This T cell receptor (beta chain) came from a study of OX40 agonist ivuxolimab in advanced cancers. Regarding the study in general: Ivuxolimab was an agonistic, fully human IgG2 monoclonal antibody directed against OX40 (CD134), a costimulatory receptor. Intravenous ivuxolimab was administered to patients every 2 weeks at six dose levels: 0.01, 0.1, 0.3, 1.5, 3 and 10 mg/kg. Of the roughly 54 dose-escalation patients, hepatocellular carcinoma was present in about 20, melanoma in around 15, renal cell carcinoma in 9 and head and neck cancer in 9. A male proportion of roughly 80% and a mean age of 60 years, ranging from about 23 to 79, were recorded for the dose-escalation cohort. Prior anti-PD-1, anti-PD-L1 or anti-CTLA-4 therapy was permitted, and checkpoint inhibitors had been received by less than 45% of dose-escalation patients. Partial responses occurred in three dose-escalation patients, of whom one had hepatocellular carcinoma and two had cutaneous melanoma. Peripheral TCRbeta sequencing was intended to test whether TCR sequence diversity was altered and clonal T-cell expansion was caused by ivuxolimab. The paper covers the monotherapy dose-escalation part of the phase I ivuxolimab trial, which included N ≈ 54 patients. Overall study outcomes, separate from this receptor: Low levels of normalized T-cell clonal expansion were also seen in some patients who did not respond. After ivuxolimab, more expanded clones were found on average in CD8+ T cells than in CD4+ T cells. Clonal expansion of both CD4+ and CD8+ blood T cells was observed from baseline to week 6 at doses 0.1 to 3.0 mg/kg. Which antigens the clonally expanded peripheral T cells were specific for was not determined. In the 0.1-3.0 mg/kg groups, partial responders had among the lowest normalized peripheral clonal expansion, particularly in CD8+ T cells.

The trial excluded patients who had a history of autoimmune disease or who were on systemic immunosuppression. Peripheral blood for TCR sequencing was collected from all dose cohorts at baseline, on cycle 4 day 1, and on cycle 7 day 1. Samples came from an open-label, multicenter, first-in-human phase I dose-escalation trial of ivuxolimab. Adults with locally advanced or metastatic head and neck squamous cell, hepatocellular, melanoma or renal cell carcinoma were enrolled in the trial. Before TCR sequencing, CD4+ and CD8+ T cells were separately sorted from peripheral blood. Genomic DNA was isolated from the sorted cells so that the TCRbeta CDR3 region could be sequenced. The immunoSEQ Assay was used for sequencing of TCRbeta CDR3 regions. This is the immuneACCESS table as TCRdb keeps it, with only in-frame sequences that have V and J called. A part of the clones is gone; compared with another copy, unresolved V genes explain less than half, and the rest is unexplained. The sample table records some 74,000 clones; almost 85% of these occur just once. In total, the top ten clones hold 5% of the sample.

The CDR3 spans 15 residues, from the cysteine through the phenylalanine. Solely the CDR3 DNA is kept, with 45 bases framed from the first base. V is pared back by 4 bases and J by 8 bases, with 16 bases lying between the germline termini. CDR1 and CDR2, looked up from the germline V gene, are SGHDT and YYEEEE. Note on this clone: Its antigen is not yet known. Base qualities were left out, and no much larger clone turns up one base away.

Source: CD4+ or CD8+ T cells sorted from blood, taken in a trial of the OX40 agonist ivuxolimab. The V and J genes are TRBV5-6 and TRBJ1-6, and possibly TRBD1, on 5 matching bases. The sequence derives from an adult with an advanced solid tumor such as melanoma, head and neck, liver or kidney cancer. The CDR3 amino acid sequence is: CASSLGGWADSPLHF. The DNA sequence reads TGTGCCAGCAGCCTTGGGGGATGGGCGGATTCACCCCTCCACTTT.